These 21 T cell receptor beta chains were sequenced from one sample in a study of regulatory T cells in long-lasting Graves disease. Sequencing libraries for TCR beta were prepared with iRepertoire HTBI primers and Arm-PCR of CDR3 regions. Via MiXCR, TCRdb re-called the multiplex PCR reads, giving one row per CDR3 protein. Here the sample spans 400,000 to 500,000 distinct CDR3 sequences, roughly a fifth being singletons. Time point given: persistent/refractory GD, antithyroid drugs over 5 years with positive TRAb. From RNA extracted from PBMCs, the TCR library was made. The source material was peripheral blood mononuclear cells (PBMCs), sampled when the disease was refractory, from a patient treated with antithyroid drugs. The receptors originated from a female donor with Graves disease.

CDR3 sequence reads: CASHSTDTQYF. In DNA form, the CDR3 reads TGTGCCAGCCATAGCACAGATACGCAGTATTTT. The chain employs TRBV2 and TRBJ2-3, with D uncertain. The CDR3 has 11 amino acids. Germline V gene sequence: CDR1 SNHLY, CDR2 FYNNEI. V was pared by 8 bases and J by 0 bases, with 3 bases between.

The table lists this clonotype with many counts. The rearrangement uses TRBV28 and TRBJ1-2; D unclear. In germline, CDR1 is MDHEN, CDR2 SYDVKM. This CDR3 is built from 14 residues. Trimming cost V 2 bases and J 4 bases, with 11 bases left between them. The CDR3 DNA reads as TGTGCCAGCAGTTTAACGTTTACGGGCTATGGCTACACCTTC. Translating it yields CASSLTFTGYGYTF.

This clonotype has a count of ten or more. This rearrangement joins TRBV20-1 to TRBJ1-2; no firm D call. Germline values: CDR1 DFQATT, CDR2 SNEGSKA (reference sequence). This CDR3 is 9 amino acids long. CDR3 bases: TGCAGCACGAACTATGGCTACACCTTC. Protein product: CSTNYGYTF.

In its sample, this clonotype was seen many times. The gene calls are TRBV30 and TRBJ1-2; 7 bases line up with TRBD1. CDR1 is GTSNPN, CDR2 SVGIG, per germline (reference sequence). CDR3 size: 13 residues. The trim removed 6 bases at V and 5 bases at J, leaving 9 bases unmatched. The CDR3 region has the DNA TGTGCCTGTTTGAAGGGGGCAGGGTATGGCTACACCTTC. It specifies CACLKGAGYGYTF. Based on the CDR3 plus reference TRBV30 and TRBJ1-2, the full variable domain is SQTIHQWPATLVQPVGSPLSLECTVEGTSNPNLYWYRQAAGRGLQLLFYSVGIGQISSEVPQNLSASRPQDRQFILSSKKLLLSDSGFYLCACLKGAGYGYTFGSGTRLTVV.

This clonotype was picked up many times. V gene TRBV27 combines with J gene TRBJ1-2; TRBD1 matches at 9 bases. From germline, CDR1 is MNHEY and CDR2 SMNVEV (reference sequence). The length of the CDR3 is 15 residues. V shed 4 bases, J shed 2 bases, and the junction held 5 bases outside the gene matches. CDR3 sequence reads: CASSWDRDGNYGYTF. As DNA, the CDR3 is TGTGCCAGCAGTTGGGACAGGGATGGCAACTATGGCTACACCTTC.

As for this clonotype: Possible read error: a much larger clone is one base away. The rearrangement joins TRBV6-2 or TRBV6-3 to TRBJ2-7; 8 bases agree with TRBD1. CDR1 is MNHEY, CDR2 SVGEGT, per germline. V shed 6 bases and J 3 bases; nucleotides not matched to a gene: 7. The CDR3 is 14 amino acids. This chain's CDR3 is CASSRTGTDYEQYF. For the CDR3, the DNA is TGTGCCAGCAGCCGGACAGGGACGGACTACGAGCAGTACTTC.

The chain recombines TRBV19 with TRBJ2-5; 14 bases line up with TRBD2. The CDR3 loop spans 15 amino acids. From germline, CDR1 is LNHDA and CDR2 SQIVND (reference sequence). The V gene end was trimmed by 5 bases and the J gene end by 9 bases; junction bases not matched to a gene: 8. CDR3 nucleotide sequence: TGTGCCAGTAGTCCAGGGACTAGCGGGAGTTTTTCCCAGTACTTC. This translates into CASSPGTSGSFSQYF.

This clonotype was counted many times. This rearrangement joins TRBV28 to TRBJ2-7; 9 positions agree with TRBD1. From germline, CDR1 is MDHEN and CDR2 SYDVKM. The CDR3 sequence is 15 residues long. Trimming removed 5 bases from V and 6 bases from J; junction bases left unmatched: 11. The DNA for the CDR3 is TGTGCCAGCAGTCTAGCCGGGACAGGGCAGTTCGAGCAGTACTTC. This gives the protein CASSLAGTGQFEQYF.

This clonotype was counted once. V gene TRBV5-6 combines with J gene TRBJ1-1; D call uncertain. V gave up 0 bases and J gave up 4 bases, with 7 bases separating them. There are 13 residues in the CDR3. From germline, CDR1 is SGHDT and CDR2 YYEEEE. CDR3 nucleotide sequence: TGTGCCAGCAGCTTGGCCGCCAGCACTGAAGCTTTCTTT. Amino acids: CASSLAASTEAFF.

This clonotype was seen a handful of times. The CDR3 here is CASSPRQDLPYGYTF. The DNA of the CDR3 is TGTGCCAGCAGCCCGAGGCAGGACCTTCCCTATGGCTACACCTTC. The genes are TRBV7-9 and TRBJ1-2; D call uncertain. CDR1 and CDR2 from the germline V gene are SEHNR and FQNEAQ (reference sequence). V shed 5 bases and J shed 4 bases, with 17 bases lying between them. The CDR3 length is 15 residues. Drawing the rest from reference TRBV7-9 and TRBJ1-2, the complete variable domain is DTGVSQNPRHKITKRGQNVTFRCDPISEHNRLYWYRQTLGQGPEFLTYFQNEAQLEKSRLLSDRFSAERPKGSFSTLEIQRTEQGDSAMYLCASSPRQDLPYGYTFGSGTRLTVV.

A few counts support this clonotype. This rearrangement joins TRBV2 to TRBJ2-2, with TRBD1 matching 7 bases. CDR1 is SNHLY, CDR2 FYNNEI, per germline. V trimming: 3 bases; J trimming: 7 bases; junction bases outside the gene matches: 8. The CDR3 consists of 15 residues. The CDR3 spells CASSDDRVLNGELFF. The CDR3 bases are TGTGCCAGCAGTGACGACAGGGTTTTAAACGGGGAGCTGTTTTTT.

This clonotype was seen a handful of times. The CDR3: CASSPIAAGTSTDTQYF. The DNA for the CDR3 is TGTGCCAGCAGCCCCATCGCGGCAGGCACTAGCACAGATACGCAGTATTTT. This chain links TRBV7-2 with TRBJ2-3; D not certain. CDR1 and CDR2 (germline): SGHTA, FQGNSA. The V end was cut by 5 bases, the J end by 0 bases, with 18 bases between. CDR3 length: 17 residues.

Only a few counts were recorded for this clonotype. The chain combines TRBV14 with TRBJ1-6; 8 bases align to TRBD1. V was clipped by 9 bases and J by 5 bases; unmatched bases: 6. The length of the CDR3 is 14 residues. CDR1 is SGHDN, CDR2 FVKESK, per germline. The CDR3 loop reads CARTGTGHNSPLHF. The DNA of the CDR3 is TGTGCCAGGACCGGGACAGGCCATAATTCACCCCTCCACTTT.

This chain connects TRBV6-5 to TRBJ2-4; D is perhaps TRBD1 (6 bases). Trimming removed 4 bases from V and 1 base from J, with 23 bases in between. From germline, CDR1 is MNHEY and CDR2 SVGAGI. The CDR3 is 19 amino acids. CDR3 residues: CASSSATGIQRAAKNIQYF. In DNA, the CDR3 is TGTGCCAGCAGTTCCGCCACAGGGATCCAACGGGCGGCCAAAAACATTCAGTACTTC.

V and J are TRBV28 and TRBJ2-1, with unresolved D. Trimming stripped 2 bases from V and 5 bases from J, with 13 bases between. The CDR3 spans 15 residues. Germline V lookup: CDR1 MDHEN, CDR2 SYDVKM. The DNA of the CDR3 is TGTGCCAGCAGTTTAGACACTCATCGGAACAATGAGCAGTTCTTC. Its translation is CASSLDTHRNNEQFF.

The chain uses TRBV3-1 and TRBJ2-2, with TRBD2 identical over 8 bases. Germline assignment: CDR1 LGHDT and CDR2 YNNKEL (reference sequence). This CDR3 is 13 amino acids long. V shed 8 bases and J 7 bases; nucleotides not matched to a gene: 6. CDR3 coding DNA: TGTGCCAGCTCCTCGGGGGGGTACGGGGAGCTGTTTTTT. It is translated as CASSSGGYGELFF.

The sample holds many counts of this clonotype. The rearrangement joins TRBV27 to TRBJ2-5; tentatively, D is TRBD1 (5 bases). V was trimmed by 8 bases and J by 5 bases, leaving 15 bases between them. This CDR3 is 13 amino acids long. The germline CDR1 and CDR2 sequences are MNHEY and SMNVEV (reference sequence). The CDR3: CASGSQGWETQYF. The CDR3, as DNA: TGTGCCAGCGGCTCGCAGGGTTGGGAGACCCAGTACTTC.

This clonotype was observed many times. V and J are TRBV11-2 and TRBJ2-7; D perhaps matches TRBD2 (5 bases). Germline values: CDR1 SGHAT, CDR2 FQNNGV. The CDR3 contains 14 residues. Trimming removed 2 bases from V and 2 bases from J, with 10 bases in between. The CDR3: CASSLTRTPYEQYF. In DNA, the CDR3 is TGTGCCAGCAGCTTAACCAGGACTCCCTACGAGCAGTACTTC.

This clonotype occurred many times. The chain uses TRBV28 and TRBJ2-2, with D perhaps given as TRBD1 or TRBD2 (5 bases each). The CDR3 extends over 15 amino acids. Germline CDR1 reads MDHEN; CDR2 reads SYDVKM. Trimming stripped 2 bases from V and 5 bases from J, with 12 bases between. The CDR3 loop is CASSLGTMGTGELFF. CDR3 coding DNA: TGTGCCAGCAGTTTAGGGACCATGGGAACCGGGGAGCTGTTTTTT. The full variable domain, completed using reference TRBV28 and TRBJ2-2, is DVKVTQSSRYLVKRTGEKVFLECVQDMDHENMFWYRQDPGLGLRLIYFSYDVKMKEKGDIPEGYSVSREKKERFSLILESASTNQTSMYLCASSLGTMGTGELFFGEGSRLTVL.

This clonotype was seen many times. The chain combines TRBV28 with TRBJ1-5; no clear D gene. V gave up 5 bases and J gave up 0 bases, with 14 bases separating them. The CDR3 spans 16 residues. From germline, CDR1 is MDHEN and CDR2 SYDVKM. The CDR3 loop is CASSTYPGTSNQPQHF. The CDR3 region has the DNA TGTGCCAGCAGTACCTATCCCGGAACTAGCAATCAGCCCCAGCATTTT.

The gene calls are TRBV4-1 and TRBJ1-5; D remains unclear. This CDR3 has 16 amino acids. Trimming cost V 0 bases and J 3 bases, with 12 bases left between them. Germline assignment: CDR1 MGHRA and CDR2 YSYEKL. The CDR3 reads CASSQEPWQPNQPQHF. CDR3 in DNA: TGCGCCAGCAGCCAAGAACCGTGGCAGCCCAATCAGCCCCAGCATTTT.